This T cell receptor beta chain was recorded in a study of T cell responses to AZD1222 COVID-19 vaccine. Second doses that came at about 4 or about 12 weeks were put together. Findings of the study overall: Of the AZD1222 recipients, only 5 to 7 were seropositive at baseline. Nearly half of spike-specific TCRs reportedly target unmutated variant regions. Spike was spanned by vaccine-associated CD4 TCRs, which were dominant at 160-218 and 743-854.

The CDR3 extends over 15 amino acids. From germline, CDR1 is SGDLS and CDR2 YYNGEE. Trimming left V 3 bases short and J 0 bases short, with 9 bases between. With respect to this clone: The antigen remains undetermined.

Sequencing was performed with immunoSEQ multiplex PCR; in TCRdb, only in-frame clones are kept and a portion is missing. The repertoire holds approximately 150,000 clones, roughly 87% seen once, with under 2% in the top ten. The sequences come from peripheral blood, collected 28 days after the second AZD1222 dose. J is TRBJ1-4 and V is TRBV9; D remains unclear. This receptor was taken from an adult who received the AZD1222 COVID-19 vaccine. The CDR3 coding sequence is TGTGCCAGCAGCGAGCACAGTGCAACTAATGAAAAACTGTTTTTT. Its protein is CASSEHSATNEKLFF.